This T cell receptor (beta chain) was sequenced during a study of cytomegalovirus exposure and HLA in healthy donors. Study results and limitations: The dataset shows that most TCR sequences were rare, while some public TCRs occurred in many donors.

Researchers ran the PCR with 60 Vbeta and 13 Jbeta primers. The protocol was immunoSEQ multiplex PCR, while the TCRdb copy is restricted to in-frame clones and leaves out a portion. The table records 110,000 to 150,000 clones, about 64% of them present only once. The CDR3 consists of 14 residues. CDR1 and CDR2 (germline): GTSNPN, SVGIG (reference sequence). The V and J ends lost 2 bases and 3 bases respectively, with 11 bases between them. This clone was counted a few times. The antigen remains undetermined. The sequence came from a man aged 55 to 70 in good health and CMV-seronegative. The sample comprised PBMCs. This rearrangement joins TRBV30 to TRBJ2-1; possible D gene TRBD1, 6 bases. The DNA for the CDR3 is TGTGCCTGGAGTCAGGGGAGCGGCTACAATGAGCAGTTCTTC. Its protein is CAWSQGSGYNEQFF.